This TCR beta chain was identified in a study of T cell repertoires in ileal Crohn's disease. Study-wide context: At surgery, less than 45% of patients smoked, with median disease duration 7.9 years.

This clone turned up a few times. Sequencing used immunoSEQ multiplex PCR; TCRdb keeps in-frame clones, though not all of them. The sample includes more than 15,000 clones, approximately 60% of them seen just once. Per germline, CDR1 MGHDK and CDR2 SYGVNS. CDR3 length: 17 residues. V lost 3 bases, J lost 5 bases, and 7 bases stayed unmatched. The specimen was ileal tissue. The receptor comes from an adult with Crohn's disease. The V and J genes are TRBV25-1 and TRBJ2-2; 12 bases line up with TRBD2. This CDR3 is CASSETSGSSITGELFF. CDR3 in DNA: TGTGCCAGCAGTGAGACTAGCGGGAGCTCTATTACCGGGGAGCTGTTTTTT.